This TCR beta chain was sequenced in a study of T cells in Graves' hyperthyroidism and ophthalmopathy. The study enrolled patients aged 18 to 65 with newly diagnosed hyperthyroidism of under 2 months' duration. Each diagnosis was grounded in clinical symptoms, serum thyroxine and TRAb, thyroid ultrasound, and orbital computed tomography. Out of more than 8 ml of fresh peripheral blood came the PBMCs. Researchers took RNA transcripts and amplified the TCR beta CDR3 regions from them. When the TCR CDR3 underwent first-round RT-PCR, the HTBI primer set was used. TCRdb reprocessed the multiplex PCR reads with MiXCR, giving one entry per CDR3 protein. The table lists roughly 510,000 distinct CDR3 sequences, 20% to 25% of them singletons. This clonotype was seen repeatedly, ten times or more. Its antigen remains unknown. CDR3 length equals 13 residues. V dropped 3 bases and J dropped 4 bases, with 9 bases sitting between them. The V gene's germline CDR1 is SNHLY and CDR2 FYNNEI.

Study-wide points: Also found in blood were most expanded thyroid clonotypes above 0.001.

Sequencing used blood. V usage is TRBV2 and J usage is TRBJ1-2, with D uncertain. The TCR sequence derives from a man aged 18 to 30 with Graves' hyperthyroidism. CDR3 DNA sequence: TGTGCCAGCAGTGAGTCATCTGGCTATGGCTACACCTTC. It specifies CASSESSGYGYTF.